The clone carrying this T cell receptor beta chain occurred many times. The data were taken from a study of human T cells and chemical hapten exposure. The germline CDR1 and CDR2 sequences are DFQATT and SNEGSKA (reference sequence). Trimming took 0 bases from V and 3 from J, leaving 8 bases between them. The CDR3 extends over 13 amino acids. Time point described: patch test 2, 6 weeks after DPC sensitization. Treatment given: therapeutic diphenylcyclopropenone sensitization with weekly scalp DPC. TCRdb recomputed calls from the RACE reads with MiXCR, one row per CDR3 protein. The sample yields hundreds of thousands of distinct CDR3 sequences, more than 5% seen once.

The clonotype was recovered from a woman aged 18-29 years with alopecia areata. Some clones in this sample may be carry-over from other donors' samples. The V and J genes are TRBV20-1 and TRBJ1-1, with D uncertain. The sample here was whole blood, taken in connection with sensitization to the hapten diphenylcyclopropenone (DPC). This CDR3 is CSARDNTDTEAFF. CDR3 nucleotide sequence: TGCAGTGCTAGAGACAACACCGACACTGAAGCTTTCTTT.